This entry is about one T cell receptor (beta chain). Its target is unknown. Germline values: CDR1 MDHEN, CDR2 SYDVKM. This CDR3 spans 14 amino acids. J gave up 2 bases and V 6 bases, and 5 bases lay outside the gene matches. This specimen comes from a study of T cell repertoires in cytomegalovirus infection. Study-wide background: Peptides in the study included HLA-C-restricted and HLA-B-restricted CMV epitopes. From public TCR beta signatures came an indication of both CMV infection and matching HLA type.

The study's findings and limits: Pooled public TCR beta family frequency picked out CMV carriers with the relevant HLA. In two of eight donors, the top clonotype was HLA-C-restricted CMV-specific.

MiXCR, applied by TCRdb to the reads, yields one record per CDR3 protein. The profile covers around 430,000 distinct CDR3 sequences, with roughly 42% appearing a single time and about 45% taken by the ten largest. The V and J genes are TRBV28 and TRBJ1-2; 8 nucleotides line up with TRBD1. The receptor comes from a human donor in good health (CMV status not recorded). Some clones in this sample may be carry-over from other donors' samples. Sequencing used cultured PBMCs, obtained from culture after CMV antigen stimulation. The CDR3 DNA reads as TGTGCCAGCAGCCCGGGACAGGAGAACTATGGCTACACCTTC. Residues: CASSPGQENYGYTF.